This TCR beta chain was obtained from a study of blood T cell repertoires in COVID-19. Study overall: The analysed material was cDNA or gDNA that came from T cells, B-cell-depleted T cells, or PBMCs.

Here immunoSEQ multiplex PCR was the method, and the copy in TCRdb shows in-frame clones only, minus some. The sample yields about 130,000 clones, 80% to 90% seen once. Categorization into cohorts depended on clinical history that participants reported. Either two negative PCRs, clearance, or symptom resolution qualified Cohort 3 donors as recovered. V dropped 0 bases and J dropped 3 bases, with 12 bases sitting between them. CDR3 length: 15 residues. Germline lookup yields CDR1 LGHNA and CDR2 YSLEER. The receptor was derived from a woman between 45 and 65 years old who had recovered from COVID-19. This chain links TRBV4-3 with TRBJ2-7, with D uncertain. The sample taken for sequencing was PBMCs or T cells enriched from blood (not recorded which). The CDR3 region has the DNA TGCGCCAGCAGCCAAGAAAGCACAGTTGGCTACGAGCAGTACTTC. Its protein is CASSQESTVGYEQYF.